The 7 T cell receptor beta chains below were found in one sample sequenced in a study of T cell responses to AZD1222 COVID-19 vaccine (dated by TCRdb to the early 2020s). In light of the paper, this sample's time point label describes: baseline before first vaccination. The library was produced with the immunoSEQ multiplex PCR assay. In TCRdb, the immuneACCESS table is reduced to in-frame sequences with V and J assigned. These tables do not hold every clone; where another copy was compared, an unresolved V gene accounts for under half, and the others remain unexplained. Across this sample there are around 100,000 clones, with 75% to 95% seen only once. 45% of the sample is held by the ten biggest clonotypes. The source was peripheral blood, collected on day 0 of AZD1222 vaccination. These receptors all come from an adult in good health.

This chain connects TRBV12-3 or TRBV12-4 to TRBJ1-1; 7 nucleotides match TRBD1. V trimming: 7 bases; J trimming: 3 bases; junction bases outside the gene matches: 2. CDR3 length equals 12 residues. The CDR3 DNA follows: TGTGCCAGCACACAGGGGTACACTGAAGCTTTCTTT. Translating it yields CASTQGYTEAFF.

The CDR3 sequence: CASRGWQSNTGELFF. The CDR3 DNA reads TGCGCCAGCAGGGGGTGGCAGTCGAACACCGGGGAGCTGTTTTTT. The chain joins TRBV5-1 to TRBJ2-2, with D unresolved. The germline CDR1 and CDR2 sequences are SGHRS and YFSETQ. V was clipped by 5 bases and J by 0 bases, with 11 bases between them. This CDR3 spans 15 amino acids.

This chain connects TRBV7-2 to TRBJ2-1, with 10 positions matching TRBD2. J gave up 5 bases and V 4 bases, and 5 bases lay outside the gene matches. The V gene's germline CDR1 is SGHTA and CDR2 FQGNSA. This CDR3 has 15 amino acids. DNA of the CDR3: TGTGCCAGCAGCTCTGCGGGACTAGCGAACAATGAGCAGTTCTTC. This sequence encodes CASSSAGLANNEQFF.

The V and J genes are TRBV28 and TRBJ2-7; D ambiguous. Germline CDR1 is MDHEN and CDR2 is SYDVKM. The CDR3 extends over 17 amino acids. The V end was cut by 2 bases, the J end by 4 bases, with 21 bases between. The chain's CDR3 is CASSLHPDMVATYEQYF. For the CDR3, the DNA is TGTGCCAGCAGTTTACACCCAGACATGGTGGCAACGTACGAGCAGTACTTC.

This clone was detected a few times. Additional DNA sequences in this sample encode the identical CDR3. This CDR3 reads CASSLGLNTEAFF. The CDR3 DNA sequence: TGTGCCAGCAGTTTAGGGTTGAACACTGAAGCTTTCTTT. The chain has TRBV28 and TRBJ1-1; D gene uncertain. Trimming removed 2 bases from V and 0 bases from J, with 4 bases in between. CDR3 size: 13 residues. Germline loops: CDR1 MDHEN, CDR2 SYDVKM.

V gene TRBV2 combines with J gene TRBJ1-2; 8 positions match TRBD1. The germline V gene encodes CDR1 SNHLY and CDR2 FYNNEI. The CDR3 covers 13 residues. After removal of 6 bases from V and 6 bases from J, the junction contained 6 bases not matched to a gene. In DNA form, the CDR3 reads TGTGCCAGCAGCGTTGGACAGGGTAATGGCTACACCTTC. Translating gives CASSVGQGNGYTF.

V usage is TRBV28 and J usage is TRBJ1-5; D is ambiguous. V was shortened by 3 bases and J by 4 bases, with 13 bases between the two germline ends. Germline CDR1 MDHEN, CDR2 SYDVKM. CDR3 length equals 15 residues. The CDR3 loop reads CASSFTTQLNQPQHF. The CDR3 DNA is TGTGCCAGCAGTTTCACGACACAACTAAATCAGCCCCAGCATTTT.